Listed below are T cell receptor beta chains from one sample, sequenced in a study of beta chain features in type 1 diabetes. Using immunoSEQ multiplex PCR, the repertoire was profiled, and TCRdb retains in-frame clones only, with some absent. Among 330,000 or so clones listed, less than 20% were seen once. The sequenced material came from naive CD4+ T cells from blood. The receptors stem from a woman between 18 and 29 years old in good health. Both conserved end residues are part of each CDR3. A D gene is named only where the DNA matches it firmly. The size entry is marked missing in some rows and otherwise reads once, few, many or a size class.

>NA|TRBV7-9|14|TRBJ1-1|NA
CASSLPSTNTEAFF
TGTGCCAGCAGTCTACCTAGCACTAACACTGAAGCTTTCTTT
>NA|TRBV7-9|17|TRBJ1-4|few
CASSLGGQSATNEKLFF
TGTGCCAGCAGCTTAGGAGGCCAGAGTGCAACTAATGAAAAACTGTTTTTT
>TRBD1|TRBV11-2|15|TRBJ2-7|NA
CASSGTGFNSYEQYF
TGTGCCAGCAGCGGGACAGGGTTTAACTCCTACGAGCAGTACTTC
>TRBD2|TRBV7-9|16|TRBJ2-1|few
CASSSSSGTFANEQFF
TGTGCCAGCAGCTCCTCTAGCGGGACCTTTGCGAATGAGCAGTTCTTC
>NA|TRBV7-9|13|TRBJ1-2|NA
CASSLETNYGYTF
TGTGCCAGCAGCTTAGAAACAAACTATGGCTACACCTTC
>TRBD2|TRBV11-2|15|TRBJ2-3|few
CASSPLAGRTDTQYF
TGTGCCAGCAGCCCCCTAGCGGGTCGCACAGATACGCAGTATTTT
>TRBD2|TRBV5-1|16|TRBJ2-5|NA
CASSGVAGDLQETQYF
TGCGCCAGCAGCGGGGTAGCGGGGGACCTCCAAGAGACCCAGTACTTC
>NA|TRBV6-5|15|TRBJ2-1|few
CASRRERGSYNEQFF
TGTGCCAGCAGACGAGAGAGAGGATCCTACAATGAGCAGTTCTTC
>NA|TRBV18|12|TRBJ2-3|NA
CASSPGTDTQYF
TGTGCCAGCTCACCCGGCACAGATACGCAGTATTTT
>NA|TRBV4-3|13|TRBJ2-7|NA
CASSQDVGREQYF
TGCGCCAGCAGCCAAGATGTGGGGCGTGAGCAGTACTTC
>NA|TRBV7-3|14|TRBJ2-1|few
CASSLEGLANEQFF
TGTGCCAGCAGCTTAGAAGGGCTAGCCAATGAGCAGTTCTTC
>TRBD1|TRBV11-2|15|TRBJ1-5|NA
CASSPSTGRHQPQHF
TGTGCCAGCAGCCCATCGACAGGGAGGCACCAGCCCCAGCATTTT
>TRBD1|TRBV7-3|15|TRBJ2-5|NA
CASSRGDRLKETQYF
TGTGCCAGCAGCCGTGGGGACAGGTTAAAAGAGACCCAGTACTTC
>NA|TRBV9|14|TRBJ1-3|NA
CASSVTGKGNTIYF
TGTGCCAGCAGCGTAACGGGGAAGGGAAACACCATATATTTT
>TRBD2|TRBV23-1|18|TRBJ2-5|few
CASSQSGRERETQETQYF
TGCGCCAGCAGTCAATCTGGTCGCGAGCGGGAGACCCAAGAGACCCAGTACTTC
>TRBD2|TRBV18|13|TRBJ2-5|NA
CASSIAGEETQYF
TGTGCCAGCTCAATAGCGGGAGAGGAGACCCAGTACTTC
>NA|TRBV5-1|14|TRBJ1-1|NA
CASSLGGAGTEAFF
TGCGCCAGCAGCTTGGGGGGCGCCGGCACTGAAGCTTTCTTT
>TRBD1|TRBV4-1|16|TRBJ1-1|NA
CASRWVGGTGPSEAFF
TGCGCCAGCAGATGGGTGGGGGGGACAGGGCCTTCTGAAGCTTTCTTT
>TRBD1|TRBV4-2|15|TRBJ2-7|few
CASSHPGQDPYEQYF
TGTGCCAGCAGCCACCCGGGACAGGATCCCTACGAGCAGTACTTC
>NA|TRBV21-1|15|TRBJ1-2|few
CASSKVRRDNYGYTF
TGTGCCAGCAGCAAAGTGCGCAGGGATAACTATGGCTACACCTTC
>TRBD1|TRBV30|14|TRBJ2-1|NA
CAWTSQGGLNEQFF
TGTGCCTGGACCTCACAGGGGGGACTCAATGAGCAGTTCTTC
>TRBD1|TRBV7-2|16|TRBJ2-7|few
CASSLASGTGAYEQYF
TGTGCCAGCAGCTTGGCCTCCGGGACAGGGGCCTACGAGCAGTACTTC
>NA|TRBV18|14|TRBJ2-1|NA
CASSPLGLDNEQFF
TGTGCCAGCTCACCACTGGGACTTGACAATGAGCAGTTCTTC
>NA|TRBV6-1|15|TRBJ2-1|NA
CASSEEVGAYNEQFF
TGTGCCAGCAGTGAGGAGGTGGGAGCCTACAATGAGCAGTTCTTC
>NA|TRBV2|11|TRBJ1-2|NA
CASSPTTEYTF
TGTGCCAGCAGTCCTACGACAGAGTACACCTTC
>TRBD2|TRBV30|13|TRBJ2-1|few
CACAGGSYNEQFF
TGTGCCTGTGCGGGGGGGTCCTACAATGAGCAGTTCTTC
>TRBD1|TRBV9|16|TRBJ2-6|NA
CASSPGQGSGANVLTF
TGTGCCAGCAGCCCGGGACAGGGGTCCGGGGCCAACGTCCTGACTTTC
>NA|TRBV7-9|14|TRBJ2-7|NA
CASSLQGGSYEQYF
TGTGCCAGCAGCTTGCAGGGGGGCTCCTACGAGCAGTACTTC
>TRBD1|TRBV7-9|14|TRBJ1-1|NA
CASSWTGGNTEAFF
TGTGCCAGCAGCTGGACAGGGGGGAACACTGAAGCTTTCTTT
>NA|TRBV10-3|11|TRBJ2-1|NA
CAISALEEQFF
TGTGCCATCAGTGCGCTTGAGGAGCAGTTCTTC
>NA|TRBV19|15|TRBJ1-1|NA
CASSNPGFGNTEAFF
TGTGCCAGTAGTAACCCGGGATTTGGAAACACTGAAGCTTTCTTT
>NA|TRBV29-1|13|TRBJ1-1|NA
CSVAGGLNTEAFF
TGCAGCGTTGCGGGGGGACTGAACACTGAAGCTTTCTTT
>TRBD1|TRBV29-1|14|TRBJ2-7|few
CSVAGTGAVYEQYF
TGCAGCGTCGCCGGGACAGGAGCCGTTTACGAGCAGTACTTC
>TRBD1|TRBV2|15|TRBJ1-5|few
CATSGTGHSNQPQHF
TGTGCCACCTCCGGGACAGGGCATAGCAATCAGCCCCAGCATTTT
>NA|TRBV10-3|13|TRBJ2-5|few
CAISRGSEETQYF
TGTGCCATCAGCAGAGGTTCGGAAGAGACCCAGTACTTC
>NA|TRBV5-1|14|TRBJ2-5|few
CASSLGRTLETQYF
TGCGCCAGCAGCTTGGGGCGGACTCTAGAGACCCAGTACTTC
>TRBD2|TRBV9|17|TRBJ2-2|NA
CASSVSTGTREAGELFF
TGTGCCAGCAGCGTGTCGACCGGGACTAGGGAAGCCGGGGAGCTGTTTTTT
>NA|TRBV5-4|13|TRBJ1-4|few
CASSLDINEKLFF
TGTGCCAGCAGCTTGGATATCAATGAAAAACTGTTTTTT
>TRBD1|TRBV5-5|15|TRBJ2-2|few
CASRPQGILTGELFF
TGTGCCAGCAGACCACAGGGGATACTCACCGGGGAGCTGTTTTTT
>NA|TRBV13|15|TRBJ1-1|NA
CASSLLHRDNTEAFF
TGTGCCAGCAGCTTACTTCACAGGGATAACACTGAAGCTTTCTTT
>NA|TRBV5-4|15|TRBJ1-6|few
CASSSRTANNSPLHF
TGTGCCAGCAGCTCCCGGACAGCTAATAATTCACCCCTCCACTTT
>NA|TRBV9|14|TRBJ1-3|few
CASSARTAGNTIYF
TGTGCCAGCAGCGCCCGGACAGCCGGAAACACCATATATTTT
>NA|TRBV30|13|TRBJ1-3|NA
CACTRDSGNTIYF
TGTGCCTGTACCCGGGACTCTGGAAACACCATATATTTT
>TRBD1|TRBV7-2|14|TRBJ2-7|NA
CASSRDRVNYEQYF
TGTGCCAGCAGCCGGGACAGGGTAAACTACGAGCAGTACTTC
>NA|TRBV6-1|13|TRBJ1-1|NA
CASSEARGTEAFF
TGTGCCAGCAGTGAAGCCAGGGGAACTGAAGCTTTCTTT
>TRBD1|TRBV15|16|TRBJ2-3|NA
CATSRGSGQGSDTQYF
TGTGCCACCAGCAGAGGTTCGGGACAGGGCTCAGATACGCAGTATTTT
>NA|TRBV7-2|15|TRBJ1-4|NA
CASSLRTATNEKLFF
TGTGCCAGCAGCTTAAGGACAGCAACTAATGAAAAACTGTTTTTT
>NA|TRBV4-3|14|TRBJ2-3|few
CASSQSLAADTQYF
TGCGCCAGCAGCCAGTCTCTGGCGGCAGATACGCAGTATTTT
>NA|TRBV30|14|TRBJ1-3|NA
CAWTIRGSGNTIYF
TGTGCCTGGACCATCAGGGGCTCTGGAAACACCATATATTTT
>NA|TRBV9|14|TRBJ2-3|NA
CASSVGQGTDTQYF
TGTGCCAGCAGCGTAGGGCAGGGGACAGATACGCAGTATTTT
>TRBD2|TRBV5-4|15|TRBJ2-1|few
CASSLARLADNEQFF
TGTGCCAGCAGCTTGGCTCGACTAGCCGACAATGAGCAGTTCTTC
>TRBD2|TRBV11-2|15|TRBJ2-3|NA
CASSPLAGGTDTQYF
TGTGCCAGCAGCCCACTAGCGGGGGGGACAGATACGCAGTATTTT
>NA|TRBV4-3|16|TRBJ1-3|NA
CASSQAVGSSGNTIYF
TGCGCCAGCAGCCAAGCCGTTGGGAGCTCTGGAAACACCATATATTTT
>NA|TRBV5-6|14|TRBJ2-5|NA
CASSLGTSGETQYF
TGTGCCAGCAGCTTGGGGACTTCGGGAGAGACCCAGTACTTC
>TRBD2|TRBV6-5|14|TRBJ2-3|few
CASKLADSTDTQYF
TGTGCCAGCAAACTAGCGGATAGCACAGATACGCAGTATTTT